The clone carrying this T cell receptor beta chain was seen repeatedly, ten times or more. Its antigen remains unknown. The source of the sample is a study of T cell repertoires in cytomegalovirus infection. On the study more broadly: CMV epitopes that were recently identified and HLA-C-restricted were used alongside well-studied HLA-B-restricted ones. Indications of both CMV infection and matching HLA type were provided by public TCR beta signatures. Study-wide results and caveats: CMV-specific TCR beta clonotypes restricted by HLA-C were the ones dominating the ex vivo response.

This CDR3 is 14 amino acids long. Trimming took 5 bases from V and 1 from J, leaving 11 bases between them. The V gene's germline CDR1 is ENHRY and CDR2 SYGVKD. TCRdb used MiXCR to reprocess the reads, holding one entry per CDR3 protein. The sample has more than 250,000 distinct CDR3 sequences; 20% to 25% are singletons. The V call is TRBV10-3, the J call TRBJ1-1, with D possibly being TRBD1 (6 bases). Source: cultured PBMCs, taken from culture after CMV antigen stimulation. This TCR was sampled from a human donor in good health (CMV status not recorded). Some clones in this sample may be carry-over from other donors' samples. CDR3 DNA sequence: TGTGCCATCAGTTCACAGGGAACGAACACTGAAGCTTTCTTT. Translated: CAISSQGTNTEAFF.